The 2 T cell receptor beta chains given below trace back to one sample, sequenced in a study of T cell responses to AZD1222 COVID-19 vaccine (dated by TCRdb to the early 2020s). What this sample's time point label stands for: baseline before first vaccination. The library was made by the immunoSEQ multiplex PCR assay. Entries here come from immuneACCESS through TCRdb and include only in-frame sequences with V and J called. Some clones fail to appear in such tables; in the studies checked, an unresolved V gene covers under half of the shortfall, and the cause of the remainder is unknown. Present in this sample are over 100,000 clones, about 93% of which were seen just once. The biggest ten clones account for 6% to 7% of the sample. The sequences come from peripheral blood, collected on day 0 of AZD1222 vaccination. These receptors all come from an adult in good health.

This clone was observed a handful of times. This sequence joins TRBV7-9 and TRBJ2-2; D remains ambiguous. CDR1 SEHNR and CDR2 FQNEAQ come from the germline V gene (reference sequence). V lost 5 bases to trimming and J lost 6 bases, with 13 bases between them. The CDR3 extends over 14 amino acids. CDR3 sequence: CASSDSGGAGELFF. CDR3 DNA sequence: TGTGCCAGCAGCGACTCGGGTGGGGCCGGGGAGCTGTTTTTT.

This clone was observed a single time. The CDR3 region has the DNA TGCGCCAGCAGCCACATTGGGACAGGGAGGAAGGATGGCTACACCTTC. This encodes CASSHIGTGRKDGYTF. This chain uses TRBV4-1 with TRBJ1-2; 9 bases line up with TRBD1. Germline V gene sequence: CDR1 MGHRA, CDR2 YSYEKL. The CDR3 has 16 residues. The V segment lost 3 bases and the J segment 6 bases; nucleotides outside the gene matches: 11.